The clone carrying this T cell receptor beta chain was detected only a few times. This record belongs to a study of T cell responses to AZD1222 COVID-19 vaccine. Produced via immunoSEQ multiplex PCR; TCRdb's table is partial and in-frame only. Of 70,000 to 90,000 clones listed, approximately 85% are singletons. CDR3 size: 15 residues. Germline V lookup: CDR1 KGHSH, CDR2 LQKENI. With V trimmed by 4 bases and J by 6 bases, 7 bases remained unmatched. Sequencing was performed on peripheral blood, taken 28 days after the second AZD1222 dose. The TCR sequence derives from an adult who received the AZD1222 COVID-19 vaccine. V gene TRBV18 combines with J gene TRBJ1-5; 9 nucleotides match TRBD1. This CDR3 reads CASSRPGQGAQPQHF. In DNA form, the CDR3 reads TGTGCCAGCTCACGTCCGGGACAGGGAGCTCAGCCCCAGCATTTT. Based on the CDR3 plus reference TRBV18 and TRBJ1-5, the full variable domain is NAGVMQNPRHLVRRRGQEARLRCSPMKGHSHVYWYRQLPEEGLKFMVYLQKENIIDESGMPKERFSAEFPKEGPSILRIQQVVRGDSAAYFCASSRPGQGAQPQHFGDGTRLSIL.